There are many counts of the clone carrying this TCR beta chain. Its matching antigen is unknown. This sample stems from a study of T cells in Graves' hyperthyroidism and ophthalmopathy. On the study more broadly: Initial diagnosis, before any treatment, was when peripheral blood was collected.

Amplified TCR beta CDR3 regions came from RNA transcripts. Carried out on the TCR CDR3, a first-round RT-PCR used the HTBI primer set. TCRdb independently ran MiXCR on the multiplex PCR reads; one entry per CDR3 protein. The sample holds some 510,000 distinct CDR3 sequences, roughly 20% seen once. A roughly 9.3 ml volume of fresh peripheral blood provided the PBMCs. Study findings and constraints: Most thyroid clonotypes with frequency above 0.001 were detected in blood. Median prediction lead before ophthalmopathy onset was 6 to 8 months with the model.

Looked up from germline, CDR1 is SGHAT and CDR2 is FQNNGV. The ends lost 0 bases at V and 2 bases at J; junction bases unmatched: 7. The CDR3 spans 16 residues. This sequence was found in a young man with Graves' hyperthyroidism. Material for sequencing was blood. This chain connects TRBV11-2 to TRBJ2-7, with 7 bases lining up with TRBD1. The CDR3 coding sequence is TGTGCCAGCAGCTTAGACCACAGGGGAGCCCCCTACGAGCAGTACTTC. It is translated as CASSLDHRGAPYEQYF.